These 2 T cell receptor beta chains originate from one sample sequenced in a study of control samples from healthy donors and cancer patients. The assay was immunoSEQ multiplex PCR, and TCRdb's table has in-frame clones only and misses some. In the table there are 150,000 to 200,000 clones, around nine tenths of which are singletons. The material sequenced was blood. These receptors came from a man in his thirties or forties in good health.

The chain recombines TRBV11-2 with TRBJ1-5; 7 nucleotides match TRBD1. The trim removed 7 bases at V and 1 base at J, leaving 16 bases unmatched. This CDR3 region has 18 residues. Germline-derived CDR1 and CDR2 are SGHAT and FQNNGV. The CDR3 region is CASNPVGYRGESNQPQHF. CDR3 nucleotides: TGTGCCAGCAACCCAGTGGGTTACAGGGGTGAGAGCAATCAGCCCCAGCATTTT. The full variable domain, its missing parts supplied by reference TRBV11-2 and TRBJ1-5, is EAGVAQSPRYKIIEKRQSVAFWCNPISGHATLYWYQQILGQGPKLLIQFQNNGVVDDSQLPKDRFSAERLKGVDSTLKIQPAKLEDSAVYLCASNPVGYRGESNQPQHFGDGTRLSIL.

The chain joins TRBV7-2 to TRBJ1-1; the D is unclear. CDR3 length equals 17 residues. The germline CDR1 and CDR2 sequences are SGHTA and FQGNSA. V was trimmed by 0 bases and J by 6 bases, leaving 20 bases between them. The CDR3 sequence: CASSLAEIDGPRAEAFF. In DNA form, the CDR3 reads TGTGCCAGCAGCTTAGCGGAGATAGATGGTCCACGCGCTGAAGCTTTCTTT.